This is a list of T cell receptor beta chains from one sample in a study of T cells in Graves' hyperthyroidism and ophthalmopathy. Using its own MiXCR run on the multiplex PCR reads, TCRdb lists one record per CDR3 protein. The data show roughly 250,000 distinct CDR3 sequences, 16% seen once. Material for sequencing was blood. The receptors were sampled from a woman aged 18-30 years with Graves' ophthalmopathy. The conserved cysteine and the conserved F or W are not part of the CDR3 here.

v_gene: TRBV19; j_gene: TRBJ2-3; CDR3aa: ASSIERGGSTDTQY
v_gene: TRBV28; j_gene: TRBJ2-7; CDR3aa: ASSEIFSGTYEQY
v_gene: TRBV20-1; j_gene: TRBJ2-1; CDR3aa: SARGRVHNEQF
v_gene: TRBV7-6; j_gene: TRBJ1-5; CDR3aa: ASSLSSRGLSNQPQH
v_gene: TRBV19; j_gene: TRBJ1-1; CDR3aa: ASKQVGNTEAF
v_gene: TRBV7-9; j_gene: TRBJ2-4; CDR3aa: ASSLRAGGENIQY
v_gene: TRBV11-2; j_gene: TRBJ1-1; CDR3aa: ASSLEETTEAF
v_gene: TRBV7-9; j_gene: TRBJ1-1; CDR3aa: ASSLGTRANTEAF
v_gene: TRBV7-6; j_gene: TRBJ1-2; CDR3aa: ASSLGGGRYGYT
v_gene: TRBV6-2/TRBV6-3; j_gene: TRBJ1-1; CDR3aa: ASSSTGGPMNTEAF
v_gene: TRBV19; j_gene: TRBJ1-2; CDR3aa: ASRTGGVLNGYT
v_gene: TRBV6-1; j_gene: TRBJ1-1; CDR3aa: ASSEAQYEAF
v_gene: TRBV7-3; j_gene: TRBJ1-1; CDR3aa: ASPKVEAF
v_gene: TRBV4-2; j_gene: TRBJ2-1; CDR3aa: ASSQDTGGPYNEQF
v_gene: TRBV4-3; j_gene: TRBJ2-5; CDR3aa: ASSQGDPRYQETQY
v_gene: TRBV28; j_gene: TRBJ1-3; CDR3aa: ASSLLRGNGNTIY
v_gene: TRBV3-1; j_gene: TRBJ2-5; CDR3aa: ASSRTGTQETQY
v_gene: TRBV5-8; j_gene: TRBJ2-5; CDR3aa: ASSLSSRKTQY
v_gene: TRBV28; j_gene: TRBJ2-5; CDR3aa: ASSFGLGKTSAFQETQY
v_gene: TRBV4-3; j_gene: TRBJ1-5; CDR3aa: ASSQEAGYSNQPQH
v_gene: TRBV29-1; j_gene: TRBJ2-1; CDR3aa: SVIPWGSGRSRSYNEQF
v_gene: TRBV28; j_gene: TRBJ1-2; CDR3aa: ASSSTGTGLLYGYT
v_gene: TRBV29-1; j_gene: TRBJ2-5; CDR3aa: SVSYPGTSGGETQY
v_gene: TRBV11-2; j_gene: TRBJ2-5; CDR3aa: ASSPRTSGGPTTTQN
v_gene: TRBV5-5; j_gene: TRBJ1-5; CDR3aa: ASSSGVVQPQH
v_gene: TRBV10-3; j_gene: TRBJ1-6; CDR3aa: AISESGQGNSPLH
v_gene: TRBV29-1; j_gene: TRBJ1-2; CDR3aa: SVGRTGGIYGYT
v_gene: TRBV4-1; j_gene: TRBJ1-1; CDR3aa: ASSQVGEGNTEAF
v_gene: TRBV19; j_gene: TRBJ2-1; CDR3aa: ASSIVHSYEQF
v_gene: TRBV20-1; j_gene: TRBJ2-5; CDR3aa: SARNPVLPSGDQETQY
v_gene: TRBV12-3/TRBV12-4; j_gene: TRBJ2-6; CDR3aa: ASGKGGANVLT
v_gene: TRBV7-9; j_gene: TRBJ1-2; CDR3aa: ASRPDGYGYT
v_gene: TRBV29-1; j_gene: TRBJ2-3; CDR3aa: SVVMGQRSTDTQY
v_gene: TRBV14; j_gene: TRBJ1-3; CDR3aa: ASSQRTRNTIY
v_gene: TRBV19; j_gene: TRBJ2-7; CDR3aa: ASTPGGDRWYEQY
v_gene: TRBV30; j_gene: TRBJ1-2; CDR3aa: AWRADRRIYGYT
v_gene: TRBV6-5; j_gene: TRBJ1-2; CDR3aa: ASSYGFLEKKFSGYT
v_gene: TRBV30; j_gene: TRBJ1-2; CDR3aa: AWSWDGMDYGYT
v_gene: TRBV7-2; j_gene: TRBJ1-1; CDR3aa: TSSPPTNTEAF
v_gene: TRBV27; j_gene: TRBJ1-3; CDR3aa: ASSTGAGNTIY
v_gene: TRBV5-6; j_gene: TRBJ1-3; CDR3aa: ASSASRTGSGNTIY
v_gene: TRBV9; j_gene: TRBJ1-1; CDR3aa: ASSVVATMNTEAF
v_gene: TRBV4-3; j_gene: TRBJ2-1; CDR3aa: ASSQDGGGSSSYNEQF
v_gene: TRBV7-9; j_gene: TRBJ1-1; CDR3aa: ASSPERNTEAF
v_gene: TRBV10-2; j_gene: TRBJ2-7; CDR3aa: ASSESLLAGGPSLEQY
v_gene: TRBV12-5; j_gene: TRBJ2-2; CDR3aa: ASGLGNTGELF
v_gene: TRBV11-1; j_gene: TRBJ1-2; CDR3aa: ASSFGGSSPGYT